This T cell receptor beta chain was retrieved from a study of T cell responses to AZD1222 COVID-19 vaccine. CDR1 LGHNA and CDR2 YSLEER come from the germline V gene. The V end was cut by 3 bases, the J end by 0 bases, with 5 bases between. The CDR3 is 13 residues long. Study-wide results and limits: Clonal diversity was possibly underestimated, and white British individuals and females predominated among donors. There were repertoire samples only from the period after the peak T cell response. The reported proportion of spike-specific TCRs targeting unmutated variant regions was nearly half. Recipients of AZD1222 seropositive at baseline numbered only 6 or 7.

About this clone itself: Its antigen is not known.

Produced via immunoSEQ multiplex PCR; TCRdb's table is partial and in-frame only. The table lists 150,000 to 190,000 clones, approximately 91% of them singletons. The clonotype originates from an adult who had recovered from COVID-19. The gene calls are TRBV4-3 and TRBJ1-1; D is unclear. The material sequenced was peripheral blood, taken after recovery from COVID-19. The CDR3, as DNA: TGCGCCAGCAGCCAGACGATGAACACTGAAGCTTTCTTT. It is translated as CASSQTMNTEAFF.